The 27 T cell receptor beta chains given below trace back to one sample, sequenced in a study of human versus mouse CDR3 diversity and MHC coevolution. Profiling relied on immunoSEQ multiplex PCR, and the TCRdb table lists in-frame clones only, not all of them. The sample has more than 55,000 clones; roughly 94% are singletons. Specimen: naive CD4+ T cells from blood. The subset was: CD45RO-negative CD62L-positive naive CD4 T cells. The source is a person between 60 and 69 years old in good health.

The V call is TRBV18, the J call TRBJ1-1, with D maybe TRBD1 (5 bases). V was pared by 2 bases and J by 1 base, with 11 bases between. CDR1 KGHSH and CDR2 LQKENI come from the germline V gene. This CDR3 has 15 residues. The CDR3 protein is CASSPWGGENTEAFF. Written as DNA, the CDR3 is TGTGCCAGCTCACCATGGGGGGGAGAGAACACTGAAGCTTTCTTT.

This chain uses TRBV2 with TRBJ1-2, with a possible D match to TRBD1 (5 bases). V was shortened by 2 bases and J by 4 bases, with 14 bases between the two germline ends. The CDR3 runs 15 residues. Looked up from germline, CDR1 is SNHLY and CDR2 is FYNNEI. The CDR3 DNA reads TGTGCCAGCAGTGAACTCCAGGGTGCCCTCTATGGCTACACCTTC. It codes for CASSELQGALYGYTF.

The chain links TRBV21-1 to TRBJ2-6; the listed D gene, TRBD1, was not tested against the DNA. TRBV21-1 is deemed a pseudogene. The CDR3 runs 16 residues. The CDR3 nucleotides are TGTGCCAGCAGCAATGACAGAATCTCTGGGGCCAACGTCCTGACTTTC. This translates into CASSNDRISGANVLTF.

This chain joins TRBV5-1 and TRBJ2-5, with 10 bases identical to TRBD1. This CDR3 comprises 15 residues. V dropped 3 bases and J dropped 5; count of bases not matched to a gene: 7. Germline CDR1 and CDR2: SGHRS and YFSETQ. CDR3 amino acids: CASSYRTGGEETQYF. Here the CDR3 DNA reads TGCGCCAGCAGCTACAGGACAGGGGGTGAGGAGACCCAGTACTTC.

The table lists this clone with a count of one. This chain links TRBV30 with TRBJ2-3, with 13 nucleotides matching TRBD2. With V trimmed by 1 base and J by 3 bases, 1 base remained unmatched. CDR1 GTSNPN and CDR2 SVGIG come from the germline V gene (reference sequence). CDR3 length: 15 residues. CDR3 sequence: CAWSGGLAGTDTQYF. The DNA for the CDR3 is TGTGCCTGGAGTGGGGGACTAGCGGGAACAGATACGCAGTATTTT. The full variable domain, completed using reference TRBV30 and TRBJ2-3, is SQTIHQWPATLVQPVGSPLSLECTVEGTSNPNLYWYRQAAGRGLQLLFYSVGIGQISSEVPQNLSASRPQDRQFILSSKKLLLSDSGFYLCAWSGGLAGTDTQYFGPGTRLTVL.

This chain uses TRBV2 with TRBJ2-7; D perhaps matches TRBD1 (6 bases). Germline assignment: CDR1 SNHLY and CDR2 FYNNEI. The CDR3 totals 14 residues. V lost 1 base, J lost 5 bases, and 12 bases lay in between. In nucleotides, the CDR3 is TGTGCCAGCAGTGAAGGGACAGCTACCCACGAGCAGTACTTC. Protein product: CASSEGTATHEQYF.

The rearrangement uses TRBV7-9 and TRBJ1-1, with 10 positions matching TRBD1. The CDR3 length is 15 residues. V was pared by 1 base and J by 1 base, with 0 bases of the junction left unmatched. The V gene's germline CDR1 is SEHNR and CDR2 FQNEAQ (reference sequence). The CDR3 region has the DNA TGTGCCAGCAGCTTAGGGGACAGGGGGAACACTGAAGCTTTCTTT. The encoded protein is CASSLGDRGNTEAFF.

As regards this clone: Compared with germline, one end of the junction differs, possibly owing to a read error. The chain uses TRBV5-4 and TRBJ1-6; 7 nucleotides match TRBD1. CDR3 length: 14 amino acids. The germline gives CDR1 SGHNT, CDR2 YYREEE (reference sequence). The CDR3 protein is CASSPDRFNSPLHF. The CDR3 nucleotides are TGTGCCAGCAGCCCGGACAGGTTTAATTCTCCCCTCCACTTT. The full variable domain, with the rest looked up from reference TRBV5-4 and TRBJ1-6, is ETGVTQSPTHLIKTRGQQVTLRCSSQSGHNTVSWYQQALGQGPQFIFQYYREEENGRGNFPPRFSGLQFPNYSSELNVNALELDDSALYLCASSPDRFNSPLHFGNGTRLTVT.

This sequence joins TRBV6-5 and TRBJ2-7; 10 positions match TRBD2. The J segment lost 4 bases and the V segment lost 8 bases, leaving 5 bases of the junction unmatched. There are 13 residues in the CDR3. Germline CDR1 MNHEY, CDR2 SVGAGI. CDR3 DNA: TGTGCCAGCGCTGCTAGCGGGAGTTACGAGCAGTACTTC. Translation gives CASAASGSYEQYF.

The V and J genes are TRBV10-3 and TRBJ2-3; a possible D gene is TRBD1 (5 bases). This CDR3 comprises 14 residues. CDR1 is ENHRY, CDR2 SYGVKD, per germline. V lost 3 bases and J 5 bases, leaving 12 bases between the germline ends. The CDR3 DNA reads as TGTGCCATCAGTGATCAAGGGGCGGAAGATACGCAGTATTTT. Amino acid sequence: CAISDQGAEDTQYF.

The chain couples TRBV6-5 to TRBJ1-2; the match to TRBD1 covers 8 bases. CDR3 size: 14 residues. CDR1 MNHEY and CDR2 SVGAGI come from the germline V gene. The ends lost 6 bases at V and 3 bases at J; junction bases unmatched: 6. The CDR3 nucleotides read TGTGCCAGCAGCTACAGGGGGTTTCACTATGGCTACACCTTC. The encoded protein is CASSYRGFHYGYTF.

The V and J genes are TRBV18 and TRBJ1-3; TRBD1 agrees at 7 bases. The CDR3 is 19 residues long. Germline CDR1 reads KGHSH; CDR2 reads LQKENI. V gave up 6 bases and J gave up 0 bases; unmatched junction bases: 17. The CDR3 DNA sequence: TGTGCCAGCTCTACATTCGGGGGGGGACAGACACTCTCTGGAAACACCATATATTTT. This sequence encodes CASSTFGGGQTLSGNTIYF.

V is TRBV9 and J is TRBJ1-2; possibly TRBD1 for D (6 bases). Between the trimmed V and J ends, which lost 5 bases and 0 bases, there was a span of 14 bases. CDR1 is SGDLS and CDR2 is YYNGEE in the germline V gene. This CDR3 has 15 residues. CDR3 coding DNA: TGTGCCAGCAGAGCCAGGGGAGAACCTAACTATGGCTACACCTTC. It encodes CASRARGEPNYGYTF.

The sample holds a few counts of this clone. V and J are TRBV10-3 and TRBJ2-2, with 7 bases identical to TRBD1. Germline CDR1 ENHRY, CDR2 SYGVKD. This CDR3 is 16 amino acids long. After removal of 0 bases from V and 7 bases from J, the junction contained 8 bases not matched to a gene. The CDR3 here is CAISESRGGYSGELFF. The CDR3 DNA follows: TGTGCCATCAGTGAGTCGCGAGGGGGCTATAGCGGGGAGCTGTTTTTT.

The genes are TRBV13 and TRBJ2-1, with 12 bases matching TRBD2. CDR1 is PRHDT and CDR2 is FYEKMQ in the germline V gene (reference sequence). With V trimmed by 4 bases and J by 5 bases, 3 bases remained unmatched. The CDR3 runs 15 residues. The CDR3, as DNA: TGTGCCAGCAGCTCCGCTAGCGGGAGGGACAATGAGCAGTTCTTC. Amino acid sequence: CASSSASGRDNEQFF.

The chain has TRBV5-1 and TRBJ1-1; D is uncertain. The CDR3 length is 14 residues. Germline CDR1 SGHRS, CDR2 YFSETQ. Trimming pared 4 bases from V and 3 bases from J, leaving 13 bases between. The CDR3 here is CASSPDTWDTEAFF. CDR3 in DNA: TGCGCCAGCAGCCCCGACACCTGGGACACTGAAGCTTTCTTT.

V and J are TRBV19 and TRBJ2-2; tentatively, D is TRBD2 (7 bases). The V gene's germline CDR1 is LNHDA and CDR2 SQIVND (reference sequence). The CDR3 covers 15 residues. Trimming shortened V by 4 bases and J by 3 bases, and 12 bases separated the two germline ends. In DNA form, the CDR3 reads TGTGCCAGTAGTAGGGGGGGCTCTGACACCGGGGAGCTGTTTTTT. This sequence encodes CASSRGGSDTGELFF.

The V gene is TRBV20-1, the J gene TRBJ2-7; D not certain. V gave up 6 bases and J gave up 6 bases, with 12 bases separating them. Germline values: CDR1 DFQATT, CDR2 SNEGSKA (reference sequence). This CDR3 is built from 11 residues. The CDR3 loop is CSANHQLEQYF. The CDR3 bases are TGCAGTGCCAACCACCAACTCGAGCAGTACTTC.

The CDR3 DNA follows: TGTGCCAGCCATAGCGGGAGAGGCACAGATACGCAGTATTTT. Its protein is CASHSGRGTDTQYF. The V call is TRBV28, the J call TRBJ2-3; 9 bases map to TRBD2. This CDR3 is 14 amino acids long. CDR1 MDHEN and CDR2 SYDVKM come from the germline V gene. J lost 1 base, V lost 8 bases, and 4 bases had no gene match.

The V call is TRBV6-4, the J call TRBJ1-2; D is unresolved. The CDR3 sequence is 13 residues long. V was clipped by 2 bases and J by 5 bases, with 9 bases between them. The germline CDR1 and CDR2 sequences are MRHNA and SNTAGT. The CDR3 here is CASSDRIGYGYTF. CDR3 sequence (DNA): TGTGCCAGCAGTGACCGGATCGGGTATGGCTACACCTTC.

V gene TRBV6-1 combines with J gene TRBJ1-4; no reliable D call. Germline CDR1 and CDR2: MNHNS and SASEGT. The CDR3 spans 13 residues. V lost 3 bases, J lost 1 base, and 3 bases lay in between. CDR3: CASSERTNEKLFF. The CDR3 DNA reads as TGTGCCAGCAGTGAGAGAACTAATGAAAAACTGTTTTTT.

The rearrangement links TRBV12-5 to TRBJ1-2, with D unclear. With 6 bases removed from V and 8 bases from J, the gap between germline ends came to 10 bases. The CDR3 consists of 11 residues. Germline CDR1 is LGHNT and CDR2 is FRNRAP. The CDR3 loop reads CASGLLGGYTF. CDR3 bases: TGTGCTAGTGGGTTACTGGGCGGCTACACCTTC. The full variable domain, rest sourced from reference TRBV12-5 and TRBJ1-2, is DARVTQTPRHKVTEMGQEVTMRCQPILGHNTVFWYRQTMMQGLELLAYFRNRAPLDDSGMPKDRFSAEMPDATLATLKIQPSEPRDSAVYFCASGLLGGYTFGSGTRLTVV.

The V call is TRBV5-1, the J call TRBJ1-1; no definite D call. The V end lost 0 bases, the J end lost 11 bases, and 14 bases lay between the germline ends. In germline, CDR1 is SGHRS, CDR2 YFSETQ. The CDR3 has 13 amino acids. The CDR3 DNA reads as TGCGCCAGCAGCTTGGACCCAGGTCCTGGCGCTTTCTTT. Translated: CASSLDPGPGAFF.

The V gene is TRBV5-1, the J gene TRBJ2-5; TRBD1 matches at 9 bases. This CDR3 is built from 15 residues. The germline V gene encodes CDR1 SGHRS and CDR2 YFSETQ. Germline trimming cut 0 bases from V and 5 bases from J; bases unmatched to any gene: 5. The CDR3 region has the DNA TGCGCCAGCAGCTTGGCACAGGGGGCGGGGGAGACCCAGTACTTC. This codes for CASSLAQGAGETQYF.

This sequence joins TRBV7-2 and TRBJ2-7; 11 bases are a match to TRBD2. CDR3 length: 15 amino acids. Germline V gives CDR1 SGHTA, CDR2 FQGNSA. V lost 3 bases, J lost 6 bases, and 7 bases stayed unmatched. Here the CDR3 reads CASSFRSGRATEQYF. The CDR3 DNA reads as TGTGCCAGCAGCTTCCGTAGCGGGAGGGCCACCGAGCAGTACTTC.

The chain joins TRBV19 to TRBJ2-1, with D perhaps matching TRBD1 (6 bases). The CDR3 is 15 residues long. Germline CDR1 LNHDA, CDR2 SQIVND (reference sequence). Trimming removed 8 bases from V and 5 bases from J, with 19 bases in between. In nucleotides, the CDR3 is TGTGCCAGTGACCAGGGGCTAGGGGGTCACAATGAGCAGTTCTTC. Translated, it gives CASDQGLGGHNEQFF.

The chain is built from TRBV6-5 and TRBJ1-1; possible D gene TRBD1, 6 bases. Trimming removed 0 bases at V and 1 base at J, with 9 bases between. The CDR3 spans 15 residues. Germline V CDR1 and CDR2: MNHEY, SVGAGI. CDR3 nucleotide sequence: TGTGCCAGCAGTTACTCTGGGGGCACGAACACTGAAGCTTTCTTT. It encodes CASSYSGGTNTEAFF.